A single sample is the source of the 13 T cell receptor beta chains below, sequenced in a study of CD8 T cells in Susac syndrome. Roughly 0.45 to 1 ug RNA was reverse transcribed with random hexamers. Using its own MiXCR run on the immunoSEQ multiplex PCR reads, TCRdb lists one record per CDR3 protein. The sample contains more than 200,000 distinct CDR3 sequences, about 94% of which appear only once. Sequencing was performed on CD4+ T cells from PBMCs. Every receptor here comes from a human donor with Susac syndrome.

The chain carries TRBV6-5 and TRBJ2-3, with a tentative D call TRBD2 (6 bases). Germline V lookup: CDR1 MNHEY, CDR2 SVGAGI. The CDR3 extends over 13 amino acids. Between the trimmed V and J ends, which lost 7 bases and 1 base, there was a span of 9 bases. The CDR3 sequence: CASTRGGTDTQYF. DNA of the CDR3: TGTGCCAGCACGCGGGGAGGCACAGATACGCAGTATTTT.

The genes are TRBV20-1 and TRBJ2-7, with D possibly matching TRBD2 (6 bases). V was pared by 3 bases and J by 7 bases, with 13 bases between. This CDR3 contains 12 residues. Germline CDR1 and CDR2: DFQATT and SNEGSKA (reference sequence). The CDR3 region is CSASWDSVEQYF. The CDR3 region has the DNA TGCAGTGCTAGCTGGGACTCCGTGGAGCAGTACTTC.

The chain joins TRBV5-1 to TRBJ1-1; 7 bases align to TRBD1. V lost 4 bases and J lost 4; bases outside the gene matches: 10. This CDR3 has 15 amino acids. The V gene's germline CDR1 is SGHRS and CDR2 YFSETQ. This CDR3 reads CASSPGTVYGTEAFF. The CDR3, as DNA: TGCGCCAGCAGCCCAGGGACAGTCTATGGCACTGAAGCTTTCTTT.

The rearrangement uses TRBV29-1 and TRBJ2-7; D is unresolved. The CDR3 sequence is 11 residues long. Germline CDR1 reads SQVTM; CDR2 reads ANQGSEA. V lost 7 bases and J lost 0, with 7 bases in between. The chain's CDR3 is CSAASSYEQYF. The CDR3 DNA sequence: TGCAGCGCTGCCAGCTCCTACGAGCAGTACTTC.

This clonotype was picked up a small number of times. V usage is TRBV5-4 and J usage is TRBJ2-3; tentative D call: TRBD2 (7 bases). The CDR3 spans 14 residues. Germline CDR1 is SGHNT and CDR2 is YYREEE (reference sequence). Trimming cost V 4 bases and J 2 bases, with 11 bases left between them. CDR3 sequence (DNA): TGTGCCAGCAGCCCGGGGGGCACCACAGATACGCAGTATTTT. This translates into CASSPGGTTDTQYF. Looking up the rest from reference TRBV5-4 and TRBJ2-3 gives the full variable domain: ETGVTQSPTHLIKTRGQQVTLRCSSQSGHNTVSWYQQALGQGPQFIFQYYREEENGRGNFPPRFSGLQFPNYSSELNVNALELDDSALYLCASSPGGTTDTQYFGPGTRLTVL.

The rearrangement links TRBV25-1 to TRBJ1-2; TRBD1 is a possible D gene (5 bases). This CDR3 is built from 16 residues. The germline V and J ends were trimmed by 3 bases and 7 bases, with 21 bases remaining between them. From germline, CDR1 is MGHDK and CDR2 SYGVNS. The CDR3 sequence is CASSDHRPGRSSGYTF. Here the CDR3 DNA reads TGTGCCAGCAGTGACCACCGCCCGGGACGGTCGAGTGGCTACACCTTC.

This chain's CDR3 is CASNKDSGRTYEQYF. The CDR3 DNA is TGTGCCAGCAACAAGGACAGTGGACGTACCTACGAGCAGTACTTC. The rearrangement links TRBV6-5 to TRBJ2-7; possibly TRBD1 for D (6 bases). CDR1 and CDR2 from the germline V gene are MNHEY and SVGAGI. V lost 7 bases and J lost 2, with 18 bases in between. The CDR3 runs 15 residues.

The V gene is TRBV7-9, the J gene TRBJ2-7; D is possibly TRBD1 (5 bases). V lost 1 base to trimming and J lost 6 bases, with 13 bases between them. Germline V gene sequence: CDR1 SEHNR, CDR2 FQNEAQ (reference sequence). The CDR3 has 14 amino acids. For the CDR3, the DNA is TGTGCCAGCAGCTTAGGCCAGGGCATCGGCGAGCAGTACTTC. Its translation: CASSLGQGIGEQYF.

The chain joins TRBV18 to TRBJ2-3, with D perhaps matching TRBD1 (5 bases). CDR1 is KGHSH, CDR2 LQKENI, per germline. The CDR3 is 16 amino acids. Deletions cut 5 bases from V and 1 base from J, with 16 bases between. The CDR3 sequence is CASSSGSDTGTDTQYF. Here the CDR3 DNA reads TGTGCCAGCTCATCGGGTTCGGACACGGGCACAGATACGCAGTATTTT.

The V call is TRBV7-3, the J call TRBJ2-2; 7 bases fit TRBD2. CDR1 and CDR2 (germline): SGHTA, FQGTGA. Germline trimming cut 1 base from V and 5 bases from J; bases unmatched to any gene: 10. This CDR3 has 17 residues. This CDR3 is CASSLRSLAAGTGELFF. CDR3 nucleotides: TGTGCCAGCAGCTTAAGGAGTCTAGCGGCGGGAACCGGGGAGCTGTTTTTT.

The gene calls are TRBV7-8 and TRBJ2-2; 11 bases agree with TRBD1. Germline trimming cut 7 bases from V and 8 bases from J; bases unmatched to any gene: 12. The CDR3 totals 16 residues. Germline lookup yields CDR1 SGHVS and CDR2 FQNEAQ. As DNA, the CDR3 is TGTGCCAGCACCACCCTCGGACAGGGGGCGAAAGGGGAGCTGTTTTTT. Amino acids: CASTTLGQGAKGELFF.

The rearrangement uses TRBV30 and TRBJ2-1; TRBD1 is a possible D gene (6 bases). The CDR3 is made up of 13 amino acids. Germline V gene sequence: CDR1 GTSNPN, CDR2 SVGIG (reference sequence). Between the trimmed V and J ends, which lost 8 bases and 8 bases, there was a span of 19 bases. The chain's CDR3 is CARTGTGIDEQFF. CDR3 nucleotide sequence: TGTGCCCGGACGGGTACAGGGATCGATGAGCAGTTCTTC.

The chain combines TRBV7-9 with TRBJ1-1; D remains ambiguous. V gave up 1 base and J gave up 5 bases, with 11 bases separating them. From germline, CDR1 is SEHNR and CDR2 FQNEAQ (reference sequence). The CDR3 is made up of 14 amino acids. The CDR3 region is CASSLGGLGTEAFF. In nucleotides, the CDR3 is TGTGCCAGCAGCTTAGGAGGCCTTGGGACTGAAGCTTTCTTT.